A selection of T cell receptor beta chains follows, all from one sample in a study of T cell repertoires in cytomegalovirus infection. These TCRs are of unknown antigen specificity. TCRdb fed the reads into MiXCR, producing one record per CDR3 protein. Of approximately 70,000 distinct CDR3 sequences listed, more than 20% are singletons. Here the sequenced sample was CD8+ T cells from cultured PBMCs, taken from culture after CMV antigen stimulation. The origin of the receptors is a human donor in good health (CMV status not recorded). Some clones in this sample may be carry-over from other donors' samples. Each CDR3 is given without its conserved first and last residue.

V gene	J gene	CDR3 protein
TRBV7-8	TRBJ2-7	ASSLVGGHYEQY
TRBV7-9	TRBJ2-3	ASRSSSGGFSTDTQY
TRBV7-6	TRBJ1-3	ASSPLLSGVNTIY
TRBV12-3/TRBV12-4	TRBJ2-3	ASSTHRALSTDTQY
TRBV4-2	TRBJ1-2	ASSQEGYNYGYT
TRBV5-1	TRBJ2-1	ASSLRLAGAGEQF
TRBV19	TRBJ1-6	ASSEKAVGSPLH
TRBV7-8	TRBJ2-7	ASSLWGQGTYEQY
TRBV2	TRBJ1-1	ASSEATNTEAF
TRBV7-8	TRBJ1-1	ASSPSTGVTEAF
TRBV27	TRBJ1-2	ASSRGGPTYGYT
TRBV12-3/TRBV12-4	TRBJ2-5	ASSLAGIGAETQY
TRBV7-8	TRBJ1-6	ASSFGTFSPLH
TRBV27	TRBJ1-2	ASTRTGLKGYT
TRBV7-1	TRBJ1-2	ASRSAEGYT
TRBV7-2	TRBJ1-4	ASSRRSPSTNEKLF
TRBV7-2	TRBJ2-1	ASSLVRGGTYNEQF
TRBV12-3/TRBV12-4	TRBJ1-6	ASTPGGSPLH
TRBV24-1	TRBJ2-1	ATSDLTGGSGNEQF
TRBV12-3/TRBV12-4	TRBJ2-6	ASNVHGAFGANVLT
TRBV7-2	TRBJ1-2	ASSLEGPRGRYYGYT
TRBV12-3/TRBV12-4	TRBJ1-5	ASSFDSQTQH
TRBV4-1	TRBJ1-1	ASSPPGRTTEAF
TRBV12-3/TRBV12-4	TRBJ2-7	ASSLSGTGAY
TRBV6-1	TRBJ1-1	ASTSQGMNTEAF
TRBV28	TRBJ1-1	ASSDTEAF
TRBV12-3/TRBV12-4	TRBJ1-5	ASSLQNQPQH
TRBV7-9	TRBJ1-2	ASGGSGFGGYT
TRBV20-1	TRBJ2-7	SAREAITSYEQY
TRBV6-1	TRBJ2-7	AGRAPGYEQY
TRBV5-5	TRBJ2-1	ASSLMDRTFANEQF
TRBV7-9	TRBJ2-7	ASSPNEGGEQY
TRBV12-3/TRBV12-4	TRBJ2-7	ASSRTGSEQY
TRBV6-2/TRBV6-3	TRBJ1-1	ASSYFMNTEAF
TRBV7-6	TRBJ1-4	ASSSAPLQGINEKLF
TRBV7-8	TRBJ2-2	ASTSRGANTGELF
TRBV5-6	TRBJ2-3	ASSSGLAIADTQY
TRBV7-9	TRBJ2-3	ASSYGGGFADTQY
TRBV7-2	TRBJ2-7	ASSAPDEQY
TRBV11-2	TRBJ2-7	ASSPRAGGVTYEQY
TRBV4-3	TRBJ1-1	ASSHRTGGGSEAF
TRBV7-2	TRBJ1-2	ASSLGTTYGYT
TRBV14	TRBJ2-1	ASSQLERGYNEQF
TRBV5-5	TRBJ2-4	ASSAYWERSIAKNIQY
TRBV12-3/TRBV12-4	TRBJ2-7	ASSLGSRNYRH
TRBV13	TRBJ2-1	ASSLSSGGAHEQF
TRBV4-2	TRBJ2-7	ASSQDWGSYEQY
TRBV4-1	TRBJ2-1	ASSQEGFGAMNEQF
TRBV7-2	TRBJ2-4	ASSAGIAKNIQY
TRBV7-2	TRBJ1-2	ASSPERGGYT
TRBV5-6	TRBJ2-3	ASRGTDTQY
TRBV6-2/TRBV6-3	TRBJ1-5	ASSYDRPSGQPQH
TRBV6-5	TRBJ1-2	ASSYGYGYT
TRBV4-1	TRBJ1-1	ASSHVTGMNTEAF
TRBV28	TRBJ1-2	ASRYSGQPNYGYT
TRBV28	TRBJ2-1	ASWTKTGRAYNEQF
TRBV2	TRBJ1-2	ASSDTVYGYT
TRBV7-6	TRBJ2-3	ASSTDGTQY